These 8 T cell receptor beta chains were all obtained from the same sample, sequenced in a study of blood T cell repertoires in COVID-19. Libraries were prepared by immunoSEQ multiplex PCR; TCRdb keeps only in-frame clonotypes and omits some of them. Among about 26,000 clones listed, roughly 82% were seen once. Input material: peripheral blood. The receptors were gathered from an elderly man with active or convalescent COVID-19.

The chain combines TRBV2 with TRBJ2-5; TRBD2 matches at 14 bases. Per the germline V gene, CDR1 is SNHLY and CDR2 is FYNNEI. CDR3 size: 15 residues. The J segment lost 6 bases and the V segment lost 4 bases, leaving 4 bases of the junction unmatched. The chain's CDR3 is CASSGTSGGKKTQYF. Here the CDR3 DNA reads TGTGCCAGCAGTGGGACTAGCGGGGGGAAGAAGACCCAGTACTTC.

V gene TRBV2 combines with J gene TRBJ1-5; D may be TRBD1 (6 bases). The CDR3 is made up of 15 amino acids. The V end lost 9 bases, the J end lost 3 bases, and 18 bases lay between the germline ends. Germline V lookup: CDR1 SNHLY, CDR2 FYNNEI. In nucleotides, the CDR3 is TGTGCCAGTACTGTGGCACAGGGTTACAATCAGCCCCAGCATTTT. Residues: CASTVAQGYNQPQHF. The full variable domain, in which reference TRBV2 and TRBJ1-5 provide the parts outside the CDR3, is EPEVTQTPSHQVTQMGQEVILRCVPISNHLYFYWYRQILGQKVEFLVSFYNNEISEKSEIFDDQFSVERPDGSNFTLKIRSTKLEDSAMYFCASTVAQGYNQPQHFGDGTRLSIL.

This clone was counted a single time. The chain employs TRBV29-1 and TRBJ2-7, with D unclear. The germline gives CDR1 SQVTM, CDR2 ANQGSEA. The V gene lost 6 bases and the J gene lost 4 bases, with 10 bases spanning the gap. The CDR3 sequence is 11 residues long. The CDR3 DNA sequence: TGCAGCGTGAGATATGAGTACGAGCAGTACTTC. It encodes CSVRYEYEQYF.

This clone was seen more than once but under ten times. This CDR3 reads CASSFQQNYGYTF. CDR3 in DNA: TGTGCCAGCAGCTTTCAACAGAACTATGGCTACACCTTC. V and J are TRBV7-8 and TRBJ1-2; D is ambiguous. The CDR3 totals 13 residues. Germline-derived CDR1 and CDR2 are SGHVS and FQNEAQ. Trimming stripped 3 bases from V and 2 bases from J, with 7 bases between.

The rearrangement uses TRBV15 and TRBJ2-3; possible D gene TRBD1, 5 bases. The CDR3 totals 15 residues. V dropped 0 bases and J dropped 3 bases, with 10 bases sitting between them. Germline assignment: CDR1 LNHNV and CDR2 YYDKDF (reference sequence). CDR3 coding DNA: TGTGCCACCAGCAGAGATCCCCAGGGTACAGATACGCAGTATTTT. It codes for CATSRDPQGTDTQYF.

This chain uses TRBV24-1 with TRBJ1-2; no clear D. The CDR3 is made up of 13 amino acids. Trimming pared 4 bases from V and 5 bases from J, leaving 10 bases between. Germline CDR1 and CDR2: KGHDR and SFDVKD. The CDR3, as DNA: TGTGCCACCAGTGAAGCCCCCGGTTATGGCTACACCTTC. Translating it yields CATSEAPGYGYTF.

The chain employs TRBV9 and TRBJ1-2, with D perhaps matching TRBD1 (5 bases). The CDR3 is made up of 15 amino acids. V lost 4 bases and J 6 bases, leaving 19 bases between the germline ends. Looked up from germline, CDR1 is SGDLS and CDR2 is YYNGEE. The CDR3 DNA is TGTGCCAGCAGCCTCCGGGGGGGGGACCCCCATGGCTACACCTTC. Translation gives CASSLRGGDPHGYTF.

V and J are TRBV5-1 and TRBJ1-1, with 8 bases identical to TRBD1. This CDR3 has 15 residues. Unmatched junction bases numbered 6, after V lost 4 bases and J lost 1 base. CDR1 and CDR2 from the germline V gene are SGHRS and YFSETQ. CDR3 sequence (DNA): TGCGCCAGCAGCGCGGATGGACAGGGGAACACTGAAGCTTTCTTT. It encodes CASSADGQGNTEAFF.